Reported below is one TCR beta chain. The data were obtained in a study of blood T cell repertoires in COVID-19. The trim removed 4 bases at V and 2 bases at J, leaving 14 bases unmatched. CDR1 is MRHNA and CDR2 is SNTAGT in the germline V gene. This CDR3 is 18 amino acids long. Profiled with immunoSEQ multiplex PCR; TCRdb holds only in-frame clones, not every one. The sample shows fewer than 150,000 clones, about three quarters of them seen only once. Sample: peripheral blood. The sequence came from a man aged 65 to 79 with acute or convalescent COVID-19. This chain connects TRBV6-4 to TRBJ1-5; 7 nucleotides agree with TRBD1. The CDR3 reads CASSGGPGGLIGNQPQHF. Written as DNA, the CDR3 is TGTGCCAGCAGTGGCGGGCCAGGGGGTCTAATAGGCAATCAGCCCCAGCATTTT.